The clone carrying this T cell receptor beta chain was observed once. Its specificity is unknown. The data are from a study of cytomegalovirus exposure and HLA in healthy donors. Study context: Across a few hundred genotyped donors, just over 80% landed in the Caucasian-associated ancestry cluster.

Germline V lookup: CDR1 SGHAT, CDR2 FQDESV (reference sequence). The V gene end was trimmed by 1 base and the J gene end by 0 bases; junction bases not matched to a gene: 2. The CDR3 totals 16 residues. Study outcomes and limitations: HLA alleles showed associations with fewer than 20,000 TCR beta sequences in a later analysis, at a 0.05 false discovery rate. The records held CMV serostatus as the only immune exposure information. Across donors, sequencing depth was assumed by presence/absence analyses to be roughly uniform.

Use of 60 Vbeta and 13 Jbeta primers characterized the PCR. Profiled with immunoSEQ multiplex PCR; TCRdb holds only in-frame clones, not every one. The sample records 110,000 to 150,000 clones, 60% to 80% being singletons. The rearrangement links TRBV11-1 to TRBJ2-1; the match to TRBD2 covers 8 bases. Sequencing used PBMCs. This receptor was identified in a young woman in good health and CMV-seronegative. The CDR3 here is CASSLGLAGSYNEQFF. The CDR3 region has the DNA TGTGCCAGCAGCTTAGGTCTAGCGGGCTCCTACAATGAGCAGTTCTTC.